A selection of T cell receptor beta chains follows, all from one sample in a study of long-term antiretroviral therapy in people with HIV. Clones were read by immunoSEQ multiplex PCR, and TCRdb kept only the in-frame ones, dropping some. The table records more than 20,000 clones, 82% of them present only once. Material: unsorted PBMCs, obtained less than 2.5 years after starting antiretroviral therapy. These receptors were taken from a man aged 35 to 55 with HIV. Each CDR3 is given with its conserved first and last residue.

cdr3_aa: CASSNTAGGQPQHF
v_call: TRBV19

cdr3_aa: CASSLGDSALHF
v_call: TRBV5-1

cdr3_aa: CASSAAGTGGSYGYTF
v_call: TRBV5-6

cdr3_aa: CASSPTDRFSGANVLTF
v_call: TRBV7-7

cdr3_aa: CASSLLTVGNSPLHF
v_call: TRBV27

cdr3_aa: CASSYQASNQPQHF
v_call: TRBV28

cdr3_aa: CASSYVDTQYF
v_call: TRBV28

cdr3_aa: CASSRTGALETQYF
v_call: TRBV6-5

cdr3_aa: CASSLTGAVSYEQYF
v_call: TRBV28

cdr3_aa: CASSPPGSGRVAGELFF
v_call: TRBV7-3

cdr3_aa: CARNKIPGNTIYF
v_call: TRBV21-1

cdr3_aa: CASSLERDRNYEQYF
v_call: TRBV11-2

cdr3_aa: CASSLGPGPFNIQYF
v_call: TRBV5-1

cdr3_aa: CASSGGVHVNTIYF
v_call: TRBV11-2

cdr3_aa: CASSSPPGLGTDTQYF
v_call: TRBV5-8

cdr3_aa: CASSTQGLWDQPQHF
v_call: TRBV7-2

cdr3_aa: CSDERDGTPITYEQYF
v_call: TRBV29-1

cdr3_aa: CSVEFSYEQYF
v_call: TRBV29-1

cdr3_aa: CASSLPATVESSYEQYF
v_call: TRBV7-9

cdr3_aa: CASSLAGTIRRYTEAFF
v_call: TRBV7-9

cdr3_aa: CASSANSYEQYF
v_call: TRBV13